This T cell receptor (beta chain) was recorded in a study of blood T cell repertoires in COVID-19 (dated by TCRdb to 2020 to 2022). Study-wide context: Samples covering the acute and convalescent phases of COVID-19 were provided by collaborators in the United States, Italy and Spain. The material from the prospective study consisted of cDNA or gDNA derived from T cells, B-cell-depleted T cells, or PBMCs. Subjects who had been exposed to COVID-19, were actively infected with it, or had recovered from it provided the deeply sampled blood TCRbeta repertoires that made up the dataset. The repertoires were released in a freely available public database intended as a resource for research on the immune response to SARS-CoV-2. Samples came from the ongoing ImmuneRACE study (first 160 participants) plus 1,254 subjects from 6 global collaborators. The sample metadata nearly always contained a de-identified subject ID, COVID-19 status, age in years and sex. HLA class I and class II types, where available, came from metadata supplied by the sample provider rather than from assay-based typing.

Worth noting for this clone: This clone's antigen is unknown. Qualities for individual bases were not recorded, and no much larger clone is one base off.

Whole blood was collected in K2EDTA tubes by collaborating institutions according to the institutions' own protocols. Collaborator samples were shipped for TCRbeta analysis as frozen whole blood, isolated PBMCs, or DNA extracted from either sample type. What the authors observed across the whole study: Clinical and demographic metadata were provided uncurated, with the amount varying by source and participant.

The immunoSEQ Assay, a bias-controlled multiplex PCR, was used to amplify TCRbeta CDR3 regions from genomic DNA. Under the source paper's analysis protocol: The number of nucleated cells in each sample was estimated from the amplification of reference gene primers within the assay. To quantify the absolute abundance of each unique TCRbeta CDR3 rearrangement, sequence reads were collapsed and filtered. For each sample, productive Simpson clonality was calculated as the square root of Simpson's diversity index across productive rearrangements. Imported from immuneACCESS, the table was reduced by TCRdb to in-frame sequences with V and J called. These copies leave out some clones; in studies compared against another copy, an unresolved V gene accounts for under half, and the cause of the remainder is not known. The DNA gave D and trimming, while V, J and clone size come from that table. This sample has approximately 150,000 clones in its table, and roughly 86% of those were observed once. Around 0.91% of the sample goes to the ten largest clones.

Looking up the germline V gene (reference sequence) yields CDR1 SEHNR and CDR2 FQNEAQ. Trimming leaves V shorter by 5 bases and J shorter by 0 bases, with the junction holding 9 bases beyond the gene matches. The CDR3 goes from the cysteine to the phenylalanine over 18 residues. The kept DNA is CDR3 alone, 54 bases in frame from the first base. The clonotype originates from a woman aged 45-59 years with acute or convalescent COVID-19. Sequencing used peripheral blood. This chain joins TRBV7-9 to TRBJ2-7; 14 central nucleotides agree with TRBD2. The CDR3 region has the sequence CASSPTSGGVRSSYEQYF. The nucleotides are TGTGCCAGCAGCCCGACTAGCGGGGGGGTCCGGAGCTCCTACGAGCAGTACTTC.